The 3 T cell receptor beta chains below were found in one sample sequenced in a study of T-cell memory formation after mild COVID-19. TCRdb analysed the 5' RACE reads with MiXCR anew, one entry per CDR3 protein. This table has 300,000 to 350,000 distinct CDR3 sequences, approximately 13% appearing once. The specimen was PBMCs or a T cell subset sorted from them (not recorded which). The receptors here all came from a man aged 18 to 30 who had mild COVID-19 (a few samples of this study predate the infection). Cell type and time point are not known.

This clonotype was seen a few times. The V call is TRBV7-8, the J call TRBJ1-6; no reliable D call. The CDR3 is 17 amino acids. V lost 5 bases, J lost 0 bases, and 14 bases lay in between. In germline, CDR1 is SGHVS, CDR2 FQNEAQ. The CDR3 nucleotides are TGTGCCAGCAGCCTAGGGCCCTTAAGCTCCTATAATTCACCCCTCCACTTT. Protein product: CASSLGPLSSYNSPLHF.

This clonotype was detected a few times. V usage is TRBV5-1 and J usage is TRBJ2-5, with 7 positions matching TRBD1. The trim removed 6 bases at V and 5 bases at J, leaving 10 bases unmatched. The length of the CDR3 is 14 residues. From germline, CDR1 is SGHRS and CDR2 YFSETQ. Written as DNA, the CDR3 is TGCGCCAGCACTGAGGGGGCAGGCGGGGAGACCCAGTACTTC. This sequence encodes CASTEGAGGETQYF.

The chain recombines TRBV3-1 with TRBJ1-1, with unresolved D. The CDR3 sequence is 13 residues long. The germline V gene has CDR1 LGHDT and CDR2 YNNKEL (reference sequence). Trimming pared 3 bases from V and 10 bases from J, leaving 15 bases between. Written as DNA, the CDR3 is TGTGCCAGCAGCCAGGGCCCTACTACGGTAGCTTTCTTT. Its protein is CASSQGPTTVAFF.